This T cell receptor beta chain was documented in a study of blood T cells in healthy people across ages. Sample-barcoded 5' priming and a J-beta primer mix drove a second PCR of about 7 to 12 cycles. TCRdb fed the 5' RACE reads into MiXCR, producing one record per CDR3 protein. Of about a million distinct CDR3 sequences in the sample, roughly 50% were seen once. With 4 bases clipped from V and 8 bases from J, the junction kept 9 bases outside the gene matches. Germline-derived CDR1 and CDR2 are MGHRA and YSYEKL. The CDR3 sequence is 15 residues long. The V and J genes are TRBV4-1 and TRBJ2-1, with 9 bases fitting TRBD2. Sequenced material: blood. This receptor was identified in a woman aged 55-70 years in good health. The chain's CDR3 is CASSPTSGGGYEQFF. The CDR3 DNA is TGCGCCAGCAGCCCGACTAGCGGAGGAGGCTATGAGCAGTTCTTC.